The entry below describes one T cell receptor (beta chain). The antigen remains unidentified. The sample comes from a study of shared clonotypes between healthy human individuals. Study results and caveats: Some naive CD4 clonotypes, roughly 4.7%, turned up in common across several donors. Among the subsets, naive ones generally showed larger estimated richness than memory ones.

Sorted-subset replicate PCR reactions contained 150 to 200 ng DNA, corresponding to some 28,000 T cell genomes. Some clones are missing from TCRdb's copy, which holds only in-frame ones; the method was immunoSEQ multiplex PCR. The table has millions of clones, approximately 95% seen once. Only CD45RO-negative cells positively selected for CCR7 counted as naive CD8 cells, so terminally differentiated effector memory CD45RA+ cells were excluded. The CDR3 is 14 residues long. The germline gives CDR1 SGDLS, CDR2 YYNGEE. Trimming cost V 6 bases and J 3 bases, with 13 bases left between them. Specimen: naive CD8+ T cells sorted from blood. This receptor was taken from a man between 18 and 29 years old in good health. The rearrangement links TRBV9 to TRBJ1-3; tentative D call: TRBD1 (6 bases). This chain's CDR3 is CASTPGTLGNTIYF. The CDR3 DNA is TGTGCCAGCACGCCCGGGACACTTGGAAACACCATATATTTT.